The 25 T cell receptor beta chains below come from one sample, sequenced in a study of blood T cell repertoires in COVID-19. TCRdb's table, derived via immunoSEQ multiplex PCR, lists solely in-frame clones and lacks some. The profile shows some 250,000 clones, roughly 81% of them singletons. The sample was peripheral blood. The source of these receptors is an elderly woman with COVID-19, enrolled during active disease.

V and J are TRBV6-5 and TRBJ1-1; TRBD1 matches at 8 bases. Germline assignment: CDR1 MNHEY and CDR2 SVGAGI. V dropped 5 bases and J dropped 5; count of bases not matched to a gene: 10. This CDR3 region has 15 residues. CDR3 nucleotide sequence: TGTGCCAGCAGTCCGGCCAGGGGGCCCTTAACTGAAGCTTTCTTT. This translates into CASSPARGPLTEAFF.

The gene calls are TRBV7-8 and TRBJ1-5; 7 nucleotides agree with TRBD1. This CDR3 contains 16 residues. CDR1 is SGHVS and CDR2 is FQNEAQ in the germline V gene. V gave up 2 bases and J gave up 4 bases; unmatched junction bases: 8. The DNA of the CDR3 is TGTGCCAGCAGCTTAATACCGGGACAGCTTAATCAGCCCCAGCATTTT. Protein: CASSLIPGQLNQPQHF.

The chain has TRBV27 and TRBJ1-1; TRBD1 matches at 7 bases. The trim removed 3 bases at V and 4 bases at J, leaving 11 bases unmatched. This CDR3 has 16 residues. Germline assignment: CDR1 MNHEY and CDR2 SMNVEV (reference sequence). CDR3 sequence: CASSFFVTGLGTEAFF. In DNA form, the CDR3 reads TGTGCCAGCAGTTTTTTTGTGACAGGGTTAGGCACTGAAGCTTTCTTT.

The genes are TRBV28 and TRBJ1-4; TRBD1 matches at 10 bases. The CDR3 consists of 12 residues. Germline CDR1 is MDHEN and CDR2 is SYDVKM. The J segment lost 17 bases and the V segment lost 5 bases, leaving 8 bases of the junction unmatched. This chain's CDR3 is CASSPPGQGTFF. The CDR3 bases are TGTGCCAGCAGTCCGCCGGGACAGGGGACCTTTTTT.

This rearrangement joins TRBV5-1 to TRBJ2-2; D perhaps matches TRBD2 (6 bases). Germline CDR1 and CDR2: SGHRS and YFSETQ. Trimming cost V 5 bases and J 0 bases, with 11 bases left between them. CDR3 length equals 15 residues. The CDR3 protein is CASRVWGANTGELFF. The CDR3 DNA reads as TGCGCCAGCAGAGTATGGGGGGCGAACACCGGGGAGCTGTTTTTT.

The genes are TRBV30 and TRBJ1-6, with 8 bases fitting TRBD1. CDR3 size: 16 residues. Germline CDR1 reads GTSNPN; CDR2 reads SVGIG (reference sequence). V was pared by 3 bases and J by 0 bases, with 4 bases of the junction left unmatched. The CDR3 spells CAWSQGQGSYNSPLHF. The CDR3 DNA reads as TGTGCCTGGAGCCAAGGACAGGGCTCCTATAATTCACCCCTCCACTTT.

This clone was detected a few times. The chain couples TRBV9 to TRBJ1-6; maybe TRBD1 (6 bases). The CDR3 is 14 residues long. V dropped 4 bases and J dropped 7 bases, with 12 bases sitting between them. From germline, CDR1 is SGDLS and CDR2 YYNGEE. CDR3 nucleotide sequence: TGTGCCAGCAGCCCCCGACAGGAAAATTCACCCCTCCACTTT. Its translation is CASSPRQENSPLHF. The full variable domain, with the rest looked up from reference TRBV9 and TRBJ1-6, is DSGVTQTPKHLITATGQRVTLRCSPRSGDLSVYWYQQSLDQGLQFLIQYYNGEERAKGNILERFSAQQFPDLHSELNLSSLELGDSALYFCASSPRQENSPLHFGNGTRLTVT.

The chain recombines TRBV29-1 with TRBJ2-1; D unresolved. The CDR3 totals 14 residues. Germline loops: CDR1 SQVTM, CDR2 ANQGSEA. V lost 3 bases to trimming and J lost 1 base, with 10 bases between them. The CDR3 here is CSVDRWSSYNEQFF. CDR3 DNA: TGCAGCGTTGACCGATGGAGTTCCTACAATGAGCAGTTCTTC.

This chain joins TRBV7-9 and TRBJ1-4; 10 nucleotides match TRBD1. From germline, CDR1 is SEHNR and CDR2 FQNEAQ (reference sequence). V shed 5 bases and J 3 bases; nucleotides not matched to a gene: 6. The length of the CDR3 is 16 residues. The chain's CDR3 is CASSGDRGRSNEKLFF. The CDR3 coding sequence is TGTGCCAGCAGCGGGGACAGGGGACGGTCTAATGAAAAACTGTTTTTT.

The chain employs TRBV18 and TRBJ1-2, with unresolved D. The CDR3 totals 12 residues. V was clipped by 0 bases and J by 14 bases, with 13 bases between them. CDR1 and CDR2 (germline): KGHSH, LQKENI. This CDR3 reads CASSPPSGAGTF. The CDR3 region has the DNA TGTGCCAGCTCACCACCGTCAGGCGCGGGGACCTTC.

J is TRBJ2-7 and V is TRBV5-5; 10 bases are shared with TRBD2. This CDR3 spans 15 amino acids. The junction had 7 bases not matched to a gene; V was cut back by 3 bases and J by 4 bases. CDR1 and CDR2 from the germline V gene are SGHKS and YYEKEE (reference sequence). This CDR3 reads CASSWDSSGRYEQYF. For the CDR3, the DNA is TGTGCCAGCAGCTGGGACTCTAGCGGGAGATACGAGCAGTACTTC.

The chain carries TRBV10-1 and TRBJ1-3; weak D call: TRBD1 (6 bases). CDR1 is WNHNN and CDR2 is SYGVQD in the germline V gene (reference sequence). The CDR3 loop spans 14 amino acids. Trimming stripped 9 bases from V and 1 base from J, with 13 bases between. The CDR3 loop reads CARQRRGSGNTIYF. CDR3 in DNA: TGCGCCAGACAGCGTAGGGGGTCTGGAAACACCATATATTTT.

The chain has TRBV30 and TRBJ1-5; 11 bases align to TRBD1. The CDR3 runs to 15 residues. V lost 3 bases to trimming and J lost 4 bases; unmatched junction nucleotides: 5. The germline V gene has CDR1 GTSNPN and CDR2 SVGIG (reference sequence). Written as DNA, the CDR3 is TGTGCCTGGAGCCTGGGACAGGGGGTAAATCAGCCCCAGCATTTT. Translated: CAWSLGQGVNQPQHF.

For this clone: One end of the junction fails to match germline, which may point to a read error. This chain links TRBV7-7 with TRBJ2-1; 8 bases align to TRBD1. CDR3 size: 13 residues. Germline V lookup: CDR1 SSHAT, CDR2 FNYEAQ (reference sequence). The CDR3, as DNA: TGTGCTAGCAGTCGACAGGGGCCTAATGAGCAGTTCTTC. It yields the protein CASSRQGPNEQFF.

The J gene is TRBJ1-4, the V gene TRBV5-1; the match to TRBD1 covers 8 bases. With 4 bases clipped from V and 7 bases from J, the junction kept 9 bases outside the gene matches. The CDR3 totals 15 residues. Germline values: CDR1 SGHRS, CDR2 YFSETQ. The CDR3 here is CASSADRGVGEKLFF. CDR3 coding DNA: TGCGCCAGCAGCGCAGACAGGGGAGTCGGTGAAAAACTGTTTTTT.

CDR3 DNA: TGTGCCAGTAGTATCTACAGGGGGCTCTACGGCACAGATACGCAGTATTTT. As protein: CASSIYRGLYGTDTQYF. The chain couples TRBV19 to TRBJ2-3; 9 bases fit TRBD1. CDR1 LNHDA and CDR2 SQIVND come from the germline V gene (reference sequence). The ends lost 3 bases at V and 1 base at J; junction bases unmatched: 8. The CDR3 consists of 17 residues.

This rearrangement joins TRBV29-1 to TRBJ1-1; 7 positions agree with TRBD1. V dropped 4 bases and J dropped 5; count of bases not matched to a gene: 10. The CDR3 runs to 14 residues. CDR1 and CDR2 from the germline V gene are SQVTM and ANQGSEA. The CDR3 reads CSVVGPGQTTEAFF. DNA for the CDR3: TGCAGCGTTGTAGGGCCGGGACAGACGACTGAAGCTTTCTTT. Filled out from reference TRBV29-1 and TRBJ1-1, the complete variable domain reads SAVISQKPSRDICQRGTSLTIQCQVDSQVTMMFWYRQQPGQSLTLIATANQGSEATYESGFVIDKFPISRPNLTFSTLTVSNMSPEDSSIYLCSVVGPGQTTEAFFGQGTRLTVV.

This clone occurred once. This CDR3 is CASEDGSTTNEKLFF. CDR3 DNA sequence: TGTGCCAGTGAGGATGGAAGCACTACTAATGAAAAACTGTTTTTT. The chain couples TRBV19 to TRBJ1-4, with D unclear. Looked up from germline, CDR1 is LNHDA and CDR2 is SQIVND (reference sequence). The length of the CDR3 is 15 residues. V lost 8 bases, J lost 2 bases, and 15 bases lay in between. The full variable domain, its missing parts supplied by reference TRBV19 and TRBJ1-4, is DGGITQSPKYLFRKEGQNVTLSCEQNLNHDAMYWYRQDPGQGLRLIYYSQIVNDFQKGDIAEGYSVSREKKESFPLTVTSAQKNPTAFYLCASEDGSTTNEKLFFGSGTQLSVL.

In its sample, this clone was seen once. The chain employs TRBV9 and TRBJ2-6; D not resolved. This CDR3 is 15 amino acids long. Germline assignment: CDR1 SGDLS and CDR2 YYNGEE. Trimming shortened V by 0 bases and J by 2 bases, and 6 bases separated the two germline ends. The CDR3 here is CASSVGATGANVLTF. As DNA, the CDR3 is TGTGCCAGCAGCGTAGGAGCAACTGGGGCCAACGTCCTGACTTTC.

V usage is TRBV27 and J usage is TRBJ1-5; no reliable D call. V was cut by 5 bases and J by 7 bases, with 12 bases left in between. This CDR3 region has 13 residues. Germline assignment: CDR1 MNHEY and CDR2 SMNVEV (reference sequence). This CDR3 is CASSPRGHQPQHF. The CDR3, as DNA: TGTGCCAGCAGTCCCAGAGGGCACCAGCCCCAGCATTTT.

The CDR3 DNA is TGTGCCAGCCGGGGATGGAGTGGCAGCGAGCAGTACTTC. Its translation: CASRGWSGSEQYF. The rearrangement links TRBV12-3 or TRBV12-4 to TRBJ2-7, with a weak D call TRBD2 (5 bases). CDR3 length: 13 residues. The V end lost 8 bases, the J end lost 6 bases, and 17 bases lay between the germline ends.

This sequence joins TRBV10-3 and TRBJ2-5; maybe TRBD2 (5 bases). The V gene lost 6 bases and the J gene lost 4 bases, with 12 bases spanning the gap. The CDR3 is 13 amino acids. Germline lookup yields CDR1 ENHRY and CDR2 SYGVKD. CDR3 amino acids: CAIRTPGVETQYF. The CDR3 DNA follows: TGTGCCATCAGAACCCCCGGGGTAGAGACCCAGTACTTC.

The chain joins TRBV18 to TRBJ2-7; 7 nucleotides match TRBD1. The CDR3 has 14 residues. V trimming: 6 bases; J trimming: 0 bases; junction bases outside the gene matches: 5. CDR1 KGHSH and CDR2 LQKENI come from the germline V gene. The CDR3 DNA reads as TGTGCCAGCTCGCGGACAGGCGACTCCTACGAGCAGTACTTC. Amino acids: CASSRTGDSYEQYF.

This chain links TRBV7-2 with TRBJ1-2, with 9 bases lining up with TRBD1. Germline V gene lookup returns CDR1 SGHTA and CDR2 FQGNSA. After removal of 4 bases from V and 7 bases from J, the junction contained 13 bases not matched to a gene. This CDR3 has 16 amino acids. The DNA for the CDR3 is TGTGCCAGCAGCTCGGGGACAGGGATCTCCTCGTCTGGCTACACCTTC. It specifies CASSSGTGISSSGYTF.

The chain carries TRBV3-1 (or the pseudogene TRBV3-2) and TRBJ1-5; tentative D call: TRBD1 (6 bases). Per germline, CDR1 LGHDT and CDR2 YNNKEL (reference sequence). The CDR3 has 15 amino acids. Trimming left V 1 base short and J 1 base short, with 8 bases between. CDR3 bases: TGTGCCAGCAGCCAAGGGACAGCCAGCAATCAGCCCCAGCATTTT. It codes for CASSQGTASNQPQHF.